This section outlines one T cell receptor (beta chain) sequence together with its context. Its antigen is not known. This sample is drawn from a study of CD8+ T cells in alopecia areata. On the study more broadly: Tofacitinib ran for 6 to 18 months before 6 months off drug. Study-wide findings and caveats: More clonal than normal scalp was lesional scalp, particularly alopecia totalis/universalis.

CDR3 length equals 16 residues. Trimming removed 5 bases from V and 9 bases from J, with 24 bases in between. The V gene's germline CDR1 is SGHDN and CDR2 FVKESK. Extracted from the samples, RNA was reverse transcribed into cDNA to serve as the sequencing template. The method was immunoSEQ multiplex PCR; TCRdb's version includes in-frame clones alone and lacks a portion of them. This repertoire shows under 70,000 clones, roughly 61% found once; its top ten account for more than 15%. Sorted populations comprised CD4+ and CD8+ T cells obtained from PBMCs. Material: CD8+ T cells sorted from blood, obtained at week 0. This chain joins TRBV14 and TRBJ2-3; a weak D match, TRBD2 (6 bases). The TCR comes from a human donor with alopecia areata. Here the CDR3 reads CASSDGDSQGRRTQYF. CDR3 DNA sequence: TGTGCCAGCAGCGACGGGGACTCCCAAGGACGGCGGACGCAGTATTTT. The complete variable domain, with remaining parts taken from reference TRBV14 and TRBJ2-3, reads EAGVTQFPSHSVIEKGQTVTLRCDPISGHDNLYWYRRVMGKEIKFLLHFVKESKQDESGMPNNRFLAERTGGTYSTLKVQPAELEDSGVYFCASSDGDSQGRRTQYFGPGTRLTVL.